This TCR beta chain is drawn from a study of lymphopenia after photon versus proton radiotherapy. Here immunoSEQ multiplex PCR was the method, and the copy in TCRdb shows in-frame clones only, minus some. The top ten clones hold about 3.4% of a sample with about 7,500 clones, 75% to 90% of them seen once. This sample comprised peripheral blood, obtained from a patient treated with photon-based radiotherapy. The receptor was isolated from an older woman with pancreatic cancer.

CDR3 sequence: CASSLAAGGEAFF. The CDR3 bases are TGCGCCAGCAGCTTGGCGGCAGGGGGTGAAGCTTTCTTT. This sequence joins TRBV5-1 and TRBJ1-1; 7 nucleotides agree with TRBD1. This CDR3 has 13 amino acids. Germline V gene lookup returns CDR1 SGHRS and CDR2 YFSETQ. V was pared by 0 bases and J by 7 bases, with 3 bases of the junction left unmatched. Full variable domain (rest looked up from reference TRBV5-1 and TRBJ1-1): KAGVTQTPRYLIKTRGQQVTLSCSPISGHRSVSWYQQTPGQGLQFLFEYFSETQRNKGNFPGRFSGRQFSNSRSEMNVSTLELGDSALYLCASSLAAGGEAFFGQGTRLTVV.